A single T cell receptor (beta chain) is shown here with its context. Which antigen it targets is not known. Base qualities are not at hand, and no much larger clone is one base apart. This entry comes from a study of T cell changes during pregnancy in multiple sclerosis (dated by TCRdb to the late 2010s). Study-level background: The study looked at changes in the T cell repertoire across pregnancy in women with multiple sclerosis.

The germline V gene gives CDR1 as ENHRY and CDR2 as SYGVKD. Its CDR3 holds 15 amino acids, cysteine through phenylalanine. The entry retains the CDR3 DNA only, 45 bases that are in frame from base 1. V and J are trimmed by 6 bases and 1 base, and the gene matches miss 4 bases of the junction. Libraries were constructed by the immunoSEQ multiplex PCR assay. Imported from immuneACCESS, the table was reduced by TCRdb to in-frame sequences with V and J called. These copies leave out some clones; in studies compared against another copy, an unresolved V gene accounts for under half, and the cause of the remainder is not known. The sample table contains approximately 32,000 clones; only one count was recorded for 89% of them. Approximately 5% of the sample lies in the top ten.

In this chain, TRBV10-3 is recombined with TRBJ2-3, with 10 central nucleotides matching TRBD1. The specimen comprised CD8+ T cells from peripheral blood mononuclear cells, sampled in the first trimester of pregnancy. The receptor's source is a female donor with multiple sclerosis, enrolled in a pregnancy study. Read as DNA, the sequence is TGTGCCATCAGGGAAGGGACAGGGGGCACAGATACGCAGTATTTT. Translated, this is CAIREGTGGTDTQYF.